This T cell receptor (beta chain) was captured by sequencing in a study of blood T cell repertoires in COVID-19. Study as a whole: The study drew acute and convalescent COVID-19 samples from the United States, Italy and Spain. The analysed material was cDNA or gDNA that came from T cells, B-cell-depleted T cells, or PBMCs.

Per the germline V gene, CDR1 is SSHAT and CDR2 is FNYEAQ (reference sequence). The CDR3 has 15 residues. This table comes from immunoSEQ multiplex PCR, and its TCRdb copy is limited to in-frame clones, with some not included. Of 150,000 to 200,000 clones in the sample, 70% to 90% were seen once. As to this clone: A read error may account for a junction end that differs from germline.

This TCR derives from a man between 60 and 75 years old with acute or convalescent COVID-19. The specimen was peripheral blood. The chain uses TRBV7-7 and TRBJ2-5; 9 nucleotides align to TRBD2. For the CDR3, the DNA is TGTGCTAGCAGCGAAGTGGTAGCGGGAGCTCAGACCCAGTACTTC. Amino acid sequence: CASSEVVAGAQTQYF.